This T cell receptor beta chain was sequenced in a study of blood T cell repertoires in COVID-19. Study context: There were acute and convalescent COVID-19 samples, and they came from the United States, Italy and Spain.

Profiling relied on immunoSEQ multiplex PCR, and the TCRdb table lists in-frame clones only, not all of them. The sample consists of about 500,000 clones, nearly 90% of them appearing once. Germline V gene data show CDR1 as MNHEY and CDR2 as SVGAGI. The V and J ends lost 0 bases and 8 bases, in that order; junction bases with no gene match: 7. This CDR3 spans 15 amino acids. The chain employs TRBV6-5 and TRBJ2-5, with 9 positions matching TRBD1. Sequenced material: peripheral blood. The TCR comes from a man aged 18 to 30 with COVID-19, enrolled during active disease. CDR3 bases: TGTGCCAGCAGTTACTCGACGTCGGGACAGGGCACCCAGTACTTC. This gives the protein CASSYSTSGQGTQYF.